This T cell receptor (beta chain) was sequenced during a study of regulatory T cells after allogeneic stem cell transplantation (dated by TCRdb to 2016 to 2019). A note on the overall study: Patients were stratified according to whether acute graft-versus-host disease had developed within 100 days after stem cell transplantation. Fluorescence-activated cell sorting was used to isolate CD4+CD25+CD127- regulatory T cells from patient PBMCs. Conventional CD4+ T cells defined as CD4+CD25+/-CD127+ were also sorted and TCR-sequenced for comparison in the study. The study compared the regulatory T-cell TCR repertoire after allogeneic stem cell transplantation between patients with and without acute graft-versus-host disease.

What the authors observed across the whole study: Because of the small patient sample size, validation of the findings in a larger cohort was required. Conventional CD4+ T-cell repertoire diversity did not differ significantly between patients with and without graft-versus-host disease. Compared with patients who had graft-versus-host disease, patients without the disease had a regulatory T-cell TCR repertoire that was more focused and less diverse. In non-GvHD patients, the top 10 regulatory T-cell clones took up a significantly larger share of the repertoire, which suggests expansion of presumably allo-specific protective clones. No regulatory T-cell clones were shared by all patients, and sorted cell numbers did not correlate significantly with the inverse Simpson index.

Worth noting for this clonotype: What this receptor recognizes is not known. Nothing much larger sits one base from this clone, and base qualities are not available.

What the time point label conveys for this sample: 30 days after allogeneic hematopoietic stem cell transplantation. At 30 days after allogeneic hematopoietic stem cell transplantation, peripheral blood mononuclear cells were collected from the patients. The sequencing machine was an Illumina MiSeq. The SMARTer RACE cDNA Amplification kit was used to reverse transcribe the RNA, and the TCR beta CDR3 region was then amplified. RNA from sorted cells was extracted with the RNeasy Mini Kit. Illumina paired-end sequencing was applied to the TCR beta amplicons. Under the source paper's analysis protocol: MiXCR, VDJtools and the tcR R package were the tools used to analyze the TCR repertoire. The inverse Simpson index was used to measure diversity, and clones were grouped as rare, small, medium or expanded based on each clone's proportion of the repertoire. TCRdb passed the public sequencing reads through fastp at Q25 and MiXCR, retaining productive beta sequences. All rows with the same CDR3 protein become a single entry with the most common DNA and genes. The V and J calls shown here were made by TCRdb, not taken from the authors' results. This sample's records show approximately 95 distinct CDR3 sequences.

This clonotype was obtained from a human patient who had an allogeneic stem cell transplant, so the T cells may come from the graft donor. Here the sequenced sample was sorted CD4+ T cells from blood (whether regulatory or conventional is not recorded), taken 30 days after allogeneic stem cell transplant.

The sequence in DNA is TGTGCCAGCAGTTTATTCTGGACCCTTGAAGTCGAGCAGTACTTC. It specifies CASSLFWTLEVEQYF. Recombination connected TRBV27 to TRBJ2-7, with the D segment identity uncertain. Via the germline V gene (reference sequence), CDR1 is MNHEY and CDR2 SMNVEV. CDR3 length: 15 amino acids, cysteine to phenylalanine. Just the 45-base CDR3 DNA is kept, in frame starting at base 1. A distance of 16 bases separates the germline ends of V and J, which lose 1 base and 6 bases respectively.